Below are 13 T cell receptor beta chains sequenced from a single sample in a study of cytomegalovirus exposure and HLA in healthy donors. Researchers ran the PCR with 60 Vbeta and 13 Jbeta primers. TCRdb's table, derived via immunoSEQ multiplex PCR, lists solely in-frame clones and lacks some. The sample contains 120,000 or so clones, about 9.4% of which appear only once. Sequencing input: PBMCs. All receptors come from a woman aged 35 to 49 in good health and CMV-seropositive.

The gene calls are TRBV28 and TRBJ1-1; 7 positions agree with TRBD1. The CDR3 is 12 amino acids. Germline V lookup: CDR1 MDHEN, CDR2 SYDVKM. The ends lost 7 bases at V and 6 bases at J; junction bases unmatched: 5. In DNA form, the CDR3 reads TGTGCCAGCATTACCGGGACAGCTGAAGCTTTCTTT. The encoded protein is CASITGTAEAFF.

The rearrangement joins TRBV5-1 to TRBJ1-2, with 9 positions matching TRBD1. In germline, CDR1 is SGHRS, CDR2 YFSETQ. J lost 7 bases, V lost 0 bases, and 4 bases had no gene match. The CDR3 length is 14 residues. CDR3 in amino acids: CASSLGGQGFGYTF. The CDR3 DNA reads TGCGCCAGCAGCTTGGGGGGACAGGGTTTTGGCTACACCTTC. The whole variable domain, remainder taken from reference TRBV5-1 and TRBJ1-2, is KAGVTQTPRYLIKTRGQQVTLSCSPISGHRSVSWYQQTPGQGLQFLFEYFSETQRNKGNFPGRFSGRQFSNSRSEMNVSTLELGDSALYLCASSLGGQGFGYTFGSGTRLTVV.

This clone was counted between two and nine times. V gene TRBV7-8 combines with J gene TRBJ1-5, with 9 bases identical to TRBD1. The germline V gene has CDR1 SGHVS and CDR2 FQNEAQ. V gave up 1 base and J gave up 7 bases; unmatched junction bases: 11. The CDR3 totals 17 residues. CDR3 in amino acids: CASSLGTGTGNGQPQHF. The CDR3 DNA follows: TGTGCCAGCAGCTTAGGGACCGGGACAGGGAACGGGCAGCCCCAGCATTTT.

This clone has only a few counts. The chain combines TRBV29-1 with TRBJ2-7, with D possibly TRBD1 on 6 matching bases. Per the germline V gene, CDR1 is SQVTM and CDR2 is ANQGSEA. The germline V and J ends were trimmed by 6 bases and 3 bases, with 18 bases remaining between them. The CDR3 has 14 amino acids. The CDR3 sequence is CSVTGLTGGYEQYF. The CDR3 DNA reads TGCAGCGTCACCGGTCTGACAGGAGGCTACGAGCAGTACTTC.

The rearrangement uses TRBV7-9 and TRBJ2-7; the D gene is possibly TRBD2 (5 bases). This CDR3 is built from 14 residues. The germline V gene encodes CDR1 SEHNR and CDR2 FQNEAQ (reference sequence). V gave up 4 bases and J gave up 5 bases, with 15 bases separating them. The DNA of the CDR3 is TGTGCCAGCAGCTCCTCAACGGGGAGCAACGAGCAGTACTTC. It encodes CASSSSTGSNEQYF.

This clone has only a few counts. This rearrangement joins TRBV10-3 to TRBJ1-1; 9 bases are shared with TRBD1. Germline V gene sequence: CDR1 ENHRY, CDR2 SYGVKD. V lost 3 bases to trimming and J lost 3 bases; unmatched junction nucleotides: 8. The CDR3 consists of 16 residues. CDR3 protein: CAISDHNRGRDTEAFF. In DNA, the CDR3 is TGTGCCATCAGTGACCACAACAGGGGGCGCGACACTGAAGCTTTCTTT.

This chain uses TRBV27 with TRBJ2-2, with D tentatively TRBD1 (5 bases). The CDR3 is 14 residues long. The germline V gene encodes CDR1 MNHEY and CDR2 SMNVEV (reference sequence). V lost 5 bases, J lost 5 bases, and 12 bases lay in between. CDR3 amino acids: CASSTARGTGELFF. The CDR3 DNA reads as TGTGCCAGCAGTACAGCTAGGGGAACCGGGGAGCTGTTTTTT.

This clone turned up a few times. The gene calls are TRBV7-3 and TRBJ1-1; D not certain. In germline, CDR1 is SGHTA, CDR2 FQGTGA. Between the trimmed V and J ends, which lost 0 bases and 1 base, there was a span of 3 bases. The CDR3 has 13 residues. The CDR3 loop reads CASSLTANTEAFF. The CDR3 coding sequence is TGTGCCAGCAGCTTAACAGCGAACACTGAAGCTTTCTTT.

This clone was observed a handful of times. This chain links TRBV4-1 with TRBJ2-3; D is possibly TRBD2 (6 bases). Trimming pared 1 base from V and 3 bases from J, leaving 8 bases between. The V gene's germline CDR1 is MGHRA and CDR2 YSYEKL. The CDR3 is 14 residues long. The CDR3: CASSQGLATDTQYF. CDR3 nucleotides: TGCGCCAGCAGCCAAGGGCTAGCGACAGATACGCAGTATTTT.

J is TRBJ1-1 and V is TRBV19; 12 bases line up with TRBD1. The J segment lost 7 bases and the V segment lost 6 bases, leaving 15 bases of the junction unmatched. This CDR3 is built from 17 residues. Germline V gene data show CDR1 as LNHDA and CDR2 as SQIVND (reference sequence). This CDR3 reads CASSSRDRGRGFYEAFF. Here the CDR3 DNA reads TGTGCCAGTAGCAGCCGGGACAGGGGGCGCGGGTTTTATGAAGCTTTCTTT.

The V gene is TRBV11-3, the J gene TRBJ2-5; TRBD1 agrees at 9 bases. J gave up 7 bases and V 1 base, and 7 bases lay outside the gene matches. Per the germline V gene, CDR1 is SGHNT and CDR2 is YENEEA. CDR3 length equals 15 residues. The DNA of the CDR3 is TGTGCCAGCAGCTTAGGACAGGGGGGGTCTCGGACCCAGTACTTC. This codes for CASSLGQGGSRTQYF.

V is TRBV7-9 and J is TRBJ1-2; D ambiguous. The germline V and J ends were trimmed by 1 base and 4 bases, with 10 bases remaining between them. Germline assignment: CDR1 SEHNR and CDR2 FQNEAQ (reference sequence). The CDR3 sequence is 14 residues long. The CDR3 DNA sequence: TGTGCCAGCAGCTTAGGAGGGCCGAGCTATGGCTACACCTTC. This encodes CASSLGGPSYGYTF. The whole variable domain, remainder taken from reference TRBV7-9 and TRBJ1-2, is DTGVSQNPRHKITKRGQNVTFRCDPISEHNRLYWYRQTLGQGPEFLTYFQNEAQLEKSRLLSDRFSAERPKGSFSTLEIQRTEQGDSAMYLCASSLGGPSYGYTFGSGTRLTVV.

On this clone: At one end, the junction sequence differs from germline, possibly due to a read error. J is TRBJ1-2 and V is TRBV9; D gene uncertain. Germline V CDR1 and CDR2: SGDLS, YYNGEE. This CDR3 has 14 residues. DNA of the CDR3: TGTGCCAGCAGCGTGTCCGTTTCTAACTATGGCTACCCCTTC. Its protein product is CASSVSVSNYGYPF.